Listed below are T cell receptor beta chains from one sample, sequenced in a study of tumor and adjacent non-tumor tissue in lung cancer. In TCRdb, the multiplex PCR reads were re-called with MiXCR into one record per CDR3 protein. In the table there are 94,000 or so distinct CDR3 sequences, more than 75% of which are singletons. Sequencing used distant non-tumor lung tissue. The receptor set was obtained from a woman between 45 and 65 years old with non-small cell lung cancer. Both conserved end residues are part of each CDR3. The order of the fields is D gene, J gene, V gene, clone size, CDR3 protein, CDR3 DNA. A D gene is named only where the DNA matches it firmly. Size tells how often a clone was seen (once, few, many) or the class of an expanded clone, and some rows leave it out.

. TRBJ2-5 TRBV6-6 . CVSSPSDPAGETQHF TGTGTCAGCAGTCCCTCGGACCCAGCTGGGGAGACCCAACACTTC
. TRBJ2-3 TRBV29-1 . CSVAGSMGAGDTQYF TGCAGCGTTGCTGGGTCGATGGGGGCAGGTGATACGCAATATTTT
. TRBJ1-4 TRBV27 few CASSLASTNEKLFF TGTGCCAGCAGTTTAGCCTCAACTAATGAAAAACTGTTTTTT
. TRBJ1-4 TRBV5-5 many CASSSHQGYFGEKLFF TGTGCCAGCAGCTCTCACCAGGGATACTTCGGTGAAAAACTGTTTTTT
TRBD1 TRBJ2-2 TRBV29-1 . CRMQGQGVTGELFF TGCAGAATGCAAGGACAGGGTGTCACCGGGGAGCTGTTTTTT
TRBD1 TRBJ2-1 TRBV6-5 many CASSYDRGHEQFF TGTGCCAGCAGTTACGACAGGGGCCATGAGCAGTTCTTC
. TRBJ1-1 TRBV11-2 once CISGLRDTEAFF TGTATCAGCGGCTTAAGGGACACTGAAGCTTTCTTT
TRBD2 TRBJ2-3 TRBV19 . CASSPSGGITDTQYF TGTGCCAGTAGCCCCTCGGGAGGGATCACAGATACGCAGTATTTT
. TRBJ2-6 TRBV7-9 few CASSFTGRSGANVPTF TGTGCCAGCAGCTTTACGGGCCGCTCTGGGGCCAACGTCCCGACTTTC
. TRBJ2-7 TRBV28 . CVSSSSDPRDHEQYF TGTGTCAGCAGTTCATCGGATCCTAGAGACCACGAGCAGTACTTC
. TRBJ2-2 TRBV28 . CASSLLHESNTGELFF TGTGCCAGCAGTTTACTGCACGAATCGAACACAGGGGAGCTGTTTTTT
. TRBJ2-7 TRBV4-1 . CASSQGGPLDYEQYF TGCGCCAGCAGTCAAGGGGGACCGCTGGACTACGAGCAGTACTTC
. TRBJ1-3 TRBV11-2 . CAISLGIGNTIYF TGTGCCATCAGCTTAGGGATTGGAAACACCATATATTTT
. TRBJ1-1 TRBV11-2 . CATSLEPGAKTAAFF TGTGCCACCAGCTTAGAGCCGGGGGCGAAGACTGCAGCTTTCTTT
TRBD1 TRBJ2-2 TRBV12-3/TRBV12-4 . CASCLGTGTNNGGLFF TGTGCCAGCTGTTTAGGGACAGGGACAAACAACGGGGGGCTGTTTTTT
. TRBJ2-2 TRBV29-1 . CFPLGKNTGELFF TGCTTCCCCCTCGGGAAGAACACCGGGGAGCTGTTTTTT
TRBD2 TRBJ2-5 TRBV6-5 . CASNYTLAGVETQYF TGTGCCAGCAATTACACTCTAGCGGGAGTTGAGACCCAGTACTTC
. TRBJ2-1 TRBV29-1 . CSDVPQGRGSYNEQFF TGCAGCGATGTCCCTCAGGGGCGCGGGTCCTACAATGAGCAGTTCTTC
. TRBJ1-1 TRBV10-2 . CANSSLERVVEAFF TGCGCCAACAGTTCCCTAGAGAGGGTAGTTGAAGCTTTCTTT
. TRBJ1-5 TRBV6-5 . CASSYSTGMDQPQHF TGTGCCAGCAGCTACTCCACAGGGATGGATCAACCCCAGCATTTT
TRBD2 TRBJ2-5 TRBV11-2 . CASSLGTGTSMETQYF TGTGCCAGCAGCCTCGGAACCGGGACTAGCATGGAGACCCAGTACTTC
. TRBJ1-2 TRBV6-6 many CASSPLYGYTF TGTGCCAGCAGTCCCCTTTATGGCTACACCTTC
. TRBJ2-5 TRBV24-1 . CATSDFLSGAETQYF TGTGCCACCAGTGACTTTCTATCGGGAGCAGAGACCCAGTACTTC
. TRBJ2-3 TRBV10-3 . CAITEGEQPVADTQYF TGTGCCATCACTGAGGGGGAACAGCCGGTCGCAGATACGCAGTATTTT